A single sample is the source of the 26 T cell receptor beta chains below, sequenced in a study of blood T cell repertoires in COVID-19. Using immunoSEQ multiplex PCR, the repertoire was profiled, and TCRdb retains in-frame clones only, with some absent. The data hold under 150,000 clones, with about nine tenths observed a single time. The specimen was peripheral blood. The receptors were gathered from a woman aged 45-65 years with acute or convalescent COVID-19.

The rearrangement joins TRBV7-8 to TRBJ1-3; D ambiguous. The CDR3 loop spans 17 amino acids. Per germline, CDR1 SGHVS and CDR2 FQNEAQ. The V and J ends lost 5 bases and 4 bases respectively, with 21 bases between them. The CDR3 loop reads CASSPLDYPTEGNTIYF. In DNA form, the CDR3 reads TGTGCCAGCAGCCCTCTGGACTACCCGACGGAAGGAAACACCATATATTTT.

This clone was counted once. The chain employs TRBV5-5 and TRBJ1-2; TRBD1 matches 10 bases. Germline-derived CDR1 and CDR2 are SGHKS and YYEKEE (reference sequence). The CDR3 contains 15 residues. V trimming: 2 bases; J trimming: 7 bases; junction bases outside the gene matches: 8. The CDR3 loop reads CASSFPGTGEGGYTF. The CDR3 nucleotides are TGTGCCAGCAGCTTTCCCGGGACAGGGGAGGGTGGCTACACCTTC.

The gene calls are TRBV25-1 and TRBJ2-5; 11 bases match TRBD2. Germline loops: CDR1 MGHDK, CDR2 SYGVNS. After removal of 5 bases from V and 3 bases from J, the junction contained 5 bases not matched to a gene. This CDR3 has 15 residues. CDR3: CASSNILAGEETQYF. The CDR3, as DNA: TGTGCCAGCAGTAATATACTAGCGGGAGAAGAGACCCAGTACTTC.

V usage is TRBV27 and J usage is TRBJ2-7, with TRBD2 matching over 8 bases. The CDR3 spans 15 residues. V gave up 6 bases and J gave up 6 bases; unmatched junction bases: 13. CDR1 and CDR2 (germline): MNHEY, SMNVEV (reference sequence). The CDR3 region has the DNA TGTGCCAGCAGGACAACATCGACTAGCGTATTCGAGCAGTACTTC. Translated: CASRTTSTSVFEQYF.

The sample holds one count of this clone. The V gene is TRBV28, the J gene TRBJ2-7; 11 nucleotides line up with TRBD2. Germline CDR1 and CDR2: MDHEN and SYDVKM. The CDR3 spans 12 residues. The DNA of the CDR3 is TGTAAAACTAGCGGGGGCTCCTACGAGCAGTACTTC. It specifies CKTSGGSYEQYF.

The chain has TRBV28 and TRBJ2-5; 8 nucleotides match TRBD1. The length of the CDR3 is 14 residues. Losses at the gene ends were 10 bases for V and 5 bases for J; bases not matched to a gene: 12. From germline, CDR1 is MDHEN and CDR2 SYDVKM. CDR3 region: CANRTGRLGETQYF. CDR3 coding DNA: TGTGCCAACCGGACAGGGAGGTTAGGGGAGACCCAGTACTTC.

The V gene is TRBV10-2, the J gene TRBJ1-2; D unclear. The CDR3 extends over 16 amino acids. The germline V gene has CDR1 WSHSY and CDR2 SAAADI. V lost 3 bases and J 1 base, leaving 15 bases between the germline ends. The CDR3 nucleotides read TGCGCCAGCAGTGACAGTGAAGCAGGTATTAACTATGGCTACACCTTC. Its protein product is CASSDSEAGINYGYTF.

This chain connects TRBV19 to TRBJ1-5; 8 bases line up with TRBD1. The V segment lost 6 bases and the J segment 5 bases; nucleotides outside the gene matches: 6. Germline V lookup: CDR1 LNHDA, CDR2 SQIVND (reference sequence). The CDR3 extends over 14 amino acids. The CDR3 coding sequence is TGTGCCAGTAGAGGACAGGGTGGGCATCAGCCCCAGCATTTT. Amino acids: CASRGQGGHQPQHF.

V usage is TRBV2 and J usage is TRBJ2-4, with 9 bases matching TRBD1. The CDR3 spans 14 residues. V was clipped by 1 base and J by 7 bases; unmatched bases: 2. The V gene's germline CDR1 is SNHLY and CDR2 FYNNEI. CDR3 nucleotide sequence: TGTGCCAGCAGTGAAGAGACAGGGGGTAACATTCAGTACTTC. As protein: CASSEETGGNIQYF.

This clone was recorded once. The chain employs TRBV2 and TRBJ2-5; 11 nucleotides agree with TRBD2. Germline V gene lookup returns CDR1 SNHLY and CDR2 FYNNEI. V lost 3 bases to trimming and J lost 2 bases; unmatched junction nucleotides: 8. This CDR3 region has 17 residues. CDR3: CASSEGRSGGGQETQYF. CDR3 DNA sequence: TGTGCCAGCAGTGAGGGGCGTAGCGGGGGGGGTCAAGAGACCCAGTACTTC.

The J gene is TRBJ1-1, the V gene TRBV6-5, with TRBD1 matching over 7 bases. V lost 10 bases and J lost 7; bases outside the gene matches: 15. CDR3 length equals 14 residues. Germline V gene sequence: CDR1 MNHEY, CDR2 SVGAGI. CDR3 protein: CATRQGPRGGEAFF. CDR3 nucleotides: TGTGCCACGAGACAGGGCCCTCGAGGGGGTGAAGCTTTCTTT.

The V gene is TRBV11-2, the J gene TRBJ1-1; TRBD1 agrees at 7 bases. Germline assignment: CDR1 SGHAT and CDR2 FQNNGV. CDR3 length equals 16 residues. J lost 2 bases, V lost 1 base, and 7 bases had no gene match. Here the CDR3 reads CASSLVLGQRNTEAFF. DNA of the CDR3: TGTGCCAGCAGCTTAGTATTGGGACAGCGAAACACTGAAGCTTTCTTT.

The rearrangement joins TRBV6-5 to TRBJ2-7; maybe TRBD1 (5 bases). V was shortened by 4 bases and J by 5 bases, with 12 bases between the two germline ends. The V gene's germline CDR1 is MNHEY and CDR2 SVGAGI. The CDR3 runs to 13 residues. The CDR3 here is CASSLSREHEQYF. As DNA, the CDR3 is TGTGCCAGCAGTTTATCCAGGGAACACGAGCAGTACTTC.

V is TRBV28 and J is TRBJ2-1; 8 bases line up with TRBD2. From germline, CDR1 is MDHEN and CDR2 SYDVKM. The CDR3 totals 16 residues. The V gene end was trimmed by 7 bases and the J gene end by 5 bases; junction bases not matched to a gene: 13. The CDR3 region is CASTPDSSGSHNEQFF. In DNA, the CDR3 is TGTGCCAGCACTCCCGATTCAAGCGGGAGCCACAATGAGCAGTTCTTC.

The chain combines TRBV5-1 with TRBJ2-3; 7 positions match TRBD2. V dropped 4 bases and J dropped 0; count of bases not matched to a gene: 14. The CDR3 totals 18 residues. Germline values: CDR1 SGHRS, CDR2 YFSETQ. DNA for the CDR3: TGCGCCAGCAGCCGGGGCCTAGGGGCGGGAGATAGCACAGATACGCAGTATTTT. Translated: CASSRGLGAGDSTDTQYF.

The rearrangement uses TRBV28 and TRBJ2-7; 8 bases line up with TRBD2. V lost 8 bases to trimming and J lost 1 base; unmatched junction nucleotides: 7. This CDR3 has 14 residues. The V gene's germline CDR1 is MDHEN and CDR2 SYDVKM. DNA for the CDR3: TGTGCCAGCGGGAGCGGGAGCCTTTCCTACGAGCAGTACTTC. It encodes CASGSGSLSYEQYF. Full variable domain (rest looked up from reference TRBV28 and TRBJ2-7): DVKVTQSSRYLVKRTGEKVFLECVQDMDHENMFWYRQDPGLGLRLIYFSYDVKMKEKGDIPEGYSVSREKKERFSLILESASTNQTSMYLCASGSGSLSYEQYFGPGTRLTVT.

The J gene is TRBJ1-1, the V gene TRBV2; 7 bases fit TRBD1. The CDR3 extends over 15 amino acids. Germline CDR1 reads SNHLY; CDR2 reads FYNNEI. With 1 base clipped from V and 5 bases from J, the junction kept 7 bases outside the gene matches. CDR3: CASSEVETGRTEAFF. DNA for the CDR3: TGTGCCAGCAGTGAAGTGGAGACAGGGAGGACTGAAGCTTTCTTT.

This clone was detected only once. The genes are TRBV7-8 and TRBJ2-6; TRBD2 might be the D (6 bases). V lost 5 bases, J lost 18 bases, and 23 bases lay in between. The CDR3 consists of 14 residues. Germline assignment: CDR1 SGHVS and CDR2 FQNEAQ. The chain's CDR3 is CASSGAARRAPRTF. CDR3 coding DNA: TGTGCCAGCAGCGGAGCGGCCAGGAGGGCGCCGAGGACTTTC.

On this clone: At one end the junction does not follow the germline gene, possibly because of a read error. The V and J genes are TRBV28 and TRBJ1-6; D call uncertain. CDR3 length: 16 residues. Germline values: CDR1 MDHEN, CDR2 SYDVKM. CDR3 bases: TGTGCCAGCAGTTCAACGGGTAACCTGCACTCTTCATCCCTCCACTTT. It translates to CASSSTGNLHSSSLHF. Supplemented by reference TRBV28 and TRBJ1-6, the full variable domain reads DVKVTQSSRYLVKRTGEKVFLECVQDMDHENMFWYRQDPGLGLRLIYFSYDVKMKEKGDIPEGYSVSREKKERFSLILESASTNQTSMYLCASSSTGNLHSSSLHFGNGTRLTVT.

This clone was seen a handful of times. The CDR3 here is CASSSSGGRNTIYF. The CDR3 nucleotides read TGTGCCAGCAGTTCCTCGGGGGGGAGAAACACCATATATTTT. The chain employs TRBV7-9 and TRBJ1-3; TRBD1 is a possible D gene (5 bases). Germline lookup yields CDR1 SEHNR and CDR2 FQNEAQ (reference sequence). Deletions cut 6 bases from V and 5 bases from J, with 14 bases between. This CDR3 is 14 amino acids long.

V is TRBV28 and J is TRBJ1-5; perhaps TRBD1 as D (5 bases). The ends were cut back, 3 bases at V and 8 bases at J, with 8 bases in the middle. Germline V lookup: CDR1 MDHEN, CDR2 SYDVKM. The CDR3 sequence is 12 residues long. The CDR3 spells CASSFQTEPQHF. CDR3 nucleotide sequence: TGTGCCAGCAGTTTTCAGACAGAGCCCCAGCATTTT.

V usage is TRBV5-3 and J usage is TRBJ2-1, with 9 bases matching TRBD2. TRBV5-3 is labeled an ORF, and its function is uncertain. With 3 bases clipped from V and 0 bases from J, the junction kept 7 bases outside the gene matches. There are 17 residues in the CDR3. The CDR3 bases are TGTGCCAGAAGCTCAGGACTAGCGCGATTCTCCTACAATGAGCAGTTCTTC. Translating it yields CARSSGLARFSYNEQFF.

A few counts support this clone. V is TRBV29-1 and J is TRBJ1-1; TRBD1 is a possible D gene (6 bases). The CDR3 contains 14 residues. Trimming took 7 bases from V and 1 from J, leaving 16 bases between them. The V gene's germline CDR1 is SQVTM and CDR2 ANQGSEA. For the CDR3, the DNA is TGCAGCGCCCGAGGGGGACGAACGAACACTGAAGCTTTCTTT. Protein sequence: CSARGGRTNTEAFF.

The chain is built from TRBV7-2 and TRBJ2-7; D might be TRBD1 (6 bases). From germline, CDR1 is SGHTA and CDR2 FQGNSA. The CDR3 totals 13 residues. With 4 bases removed from V and 2 bases from J, the gap between germline ends came to 9 bases. The CDR3 sequence: CASSSDRTYEQYF. In nucleotides, the CDR3 is TGTGCCAGCAGCTCCGACAGGACCTACGAGCAGTACTTC.

The chain combines TRBV12-3 or TRBV12-4 with TRBJ2-3; D is ambiguous. This CDR3 has 13 residues. Trimming removed 6 bases at V and 6 bases at J, with 13 bases between. CDR3 bases: TGTGCCAGCAGCCCCGGAGTGGCCGATACGCAGTATTTT. This sequence encodes CASSPGVADTQYF.

The chain recombines TRBV7-7 with TRBJ1-1; no clear D. Germline values: CDR1 SSHAT, CDR2 FNYEAQ (reference sequence). Trimming shortened V by 2 bases and J by 7 bases, and 29 bases separated the two germline ends. The CDR3 is 19 amino acids. DNA of the CDR3: TGTGCCAGCAGCTTAAGGGAGGGAGAAGACGGGCTTCGGGATAATGAAGCTTTCTTT. Its protein product is CASSLREGEDGLRDNEAFF.